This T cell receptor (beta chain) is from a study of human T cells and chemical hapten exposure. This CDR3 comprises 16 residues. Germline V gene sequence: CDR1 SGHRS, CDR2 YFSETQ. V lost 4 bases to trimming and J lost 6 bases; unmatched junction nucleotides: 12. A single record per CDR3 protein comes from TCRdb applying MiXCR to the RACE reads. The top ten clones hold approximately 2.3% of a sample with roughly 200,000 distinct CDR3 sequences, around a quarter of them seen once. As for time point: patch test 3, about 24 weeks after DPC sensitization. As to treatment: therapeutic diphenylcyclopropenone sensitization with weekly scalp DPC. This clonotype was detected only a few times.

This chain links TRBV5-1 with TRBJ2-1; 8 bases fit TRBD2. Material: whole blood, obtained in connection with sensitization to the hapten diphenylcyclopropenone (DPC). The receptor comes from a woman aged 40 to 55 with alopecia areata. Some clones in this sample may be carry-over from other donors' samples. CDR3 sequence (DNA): TGCGCCAGCAGCGATCCTCGACTAGCGCGCTCCAATGAGCAGTTCTTC. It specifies CASSDPRLARSNEQFF.